A single sample is the source of the 32 T cell receptor beta chains below, sequenced in a study of vaccination and CD4 T cells after COVID-19. Treatment denoted: approximately nine-day PBMC culture with coronavirus spike peptide pools or control peptides (ViraFEST assay). These TCRs are of unknown antigen specificity. The Oncomine TCR Beta short-read assay sequenced DNA from cultured CD4+ T cells. MiXCR, applied by TCRdb to the PCR reads, yields one record per CDR3 protein. The data contain some 13,000 distinct CDR3 sequences, approximately 61% of them singletons. Sequenced here: CD4+ T cells from blood, cultured in vitro, sampled before SARS-CoV-2 vaccination. The receptor source for this set is a human donor who had recovered from COVID-19.

J is TRBJ1-6 and V is TRBV27; possible D gene TRBD1, 5 bases. The CDR3 consists of 16 residues. The germline CDR1 and CDR2 sequences are MNHEY and SMNVEV (reference sequence). V lost 6 bases, J lost 6 bases, and 18 bases lay in between. CDR3 sequence: CASSPQVTVSNSPLHF. The CDR3 nucleotides are TGTGCCAGCAGCCCACAGGTCACCGTATCTAATTCACCCCTCCACTTT.

This clonotype is classed as large. The V gene is TRBV20-1, the J gene TRBJ1-5; 7 bases agree with TRBD1. The trim removed 3 bases at V and 2 bases at J, leaving 7 bases unmatched. Germline V CDR1 and CDR2: DFQATT, SNEGSKA (reference sequence). This CDR3 contains 15 residues. The CDR3 region is CSASHTQGGNQPQHF. The CDR3 region has the DNA TGCAGTGCTAGTCATACCCAGGGGGGCAATCAGCCCCAGCATTTT.

V is TRBV6-1 and J is TRBJ2-1; possible D gene TRBD1, 6 bases. V lost 6 bases and J 16 bases, leaving 19 bases between the germline ends. The CDR3 runs 12 residues. Looked up from germline, CDR1 is MNHNS and CDR2 is SASEGT. The CDR3 loop reads CASRRANRDSFF. CDR3 nucleotide sequence: TGTGCCAGCAGGAGAGCCAACAGGGATAGCTTCTTC.

This clonotype is categorized as large (0.1 to 1%). CDR3 sequence (DNA): TGCAGTGCTAGAGACGCCGGACAGTTGGGGGCTCAGCCCCAGCATTTT. Its translation is CSARDAGQLGAQPQHF. The gene calls are TRBV20-1 and TRBJ1-5, with a tentative D call TRBD1 (6 bases). V lost 0 bases and J 6 bases, leaving 18 bases between the germline ends. The CDR3 totals 16 residues. Germline V gene data show CDR1 as DFQATT and CDR2 as SNEGSKA (reference sequence).

This clonotype was detected only a few times. The V gene is TRBV7-3, the J gene TRBJ1-6, with 9 bases aligning to TRBD1. There are 14 residues in the CDR3. Trimming cost V 4 bases and J 12 bases; bases outside gene matches: 7. The germline V gene has CDR1 SGHTA and CDR2 FQGTGA. CDR3 sequence: CASSSQGQGGPLHF. The CDR3 nucleotides are TGTGCCAGCAGCTCCCAGGGACAGGGCGGACCCCTCCACTTT.

This clonotype was seen more than once but under ten times. The chain recombines TRBV7-2 with TRBJ1-5; D uncertain. The V end was cut by 1 base, the J end by 2 bases, with 9 bases between. This CDR3 contains 15 residues. From germline, CDR1 is SGHTA and CDR2 FQGNSA. The CDR3 sequence is CASSLGSGGNQPQHF. CDR3 DNA sequence: TGTGCCAGCAGCTTAGGATCGGGAGGCAATCAGCCCCAGCATTTT.

The J gene is TRBJ2-1, the V gene TRBV5-8; D remains unclear. V was pared by 4 bases and J by 5 bases, with 10 bases between. The CDR3 length is 13 residues. CDR1 is SGHTS, CDR2 YDEGEE, per germline. The CDR3 DNA is TGTGCCAGCAGCCTCGGTTGGCACAATGAGCAGTTCTTC. This sequence encodes CASSLGWHNEQFF.

The V call is TRBV6-1, the J call TRBJ2-7; 11 nucleotides line up with TRBD2. The germline V gene encodes CDR1 MNHNS and CDR2 SASEGT. The CDR3 length is 15 residues. The junction had 4 bases not matched to a gene; V was cut back by 1 base and J by 5 bases. The CDR3 protein is CASSEGTSGSNEQYF. CDR3 bases: TGTGCCAGCAGTGAAGGAACTAGCGGGAGTAACGAGCAGTACTTC.

This clonotype was recorded only once. The J gene is TRBJ1-2, the V gene TRBV7-2; maybe TRBD1 (6 bases). Looked up from germline, CDR1 is SGHTA and CDR2 is FQGNSA. The CDR3 loop spans 15 amino acids. V was trimmed by 5 bases and J by 5 bases, leaving 18 bases between them. DNA for the CDR3: TGTGCCAGCAGCGTAGGGGGGGCGATAGAATATGGCTACACCTTC. This translates into CASSVGGAIEYGYTF.

V usage is TRBV6-5 and J usage is TRBJ2-4, with D maybe TRBD2 (6 bases). Germline CDR1 reads MNHEY; CDR2 reads SVGAGI. This CDR3 is built from 19 residues. V lost 4 bases and J lost 0, with 22 bases in between. In DNA, the CDR3 is TGTGCCAGCAGTTCTCGGGGTAGCGGAATGTTACTAGCCAAAAACATTCAGTACTTC. It encodes CASSSRGSGMLLAKNIQYF.

On this clonotype: A much larger clone differs by one base, so this may be a read error. The rearrangement uses TRBV28 and TRBJ1-2; perhaps TRBD1 as D (5 bases). Germline CDR1 and CDR2: MDHEN and SYDVKM. The CDR3 contains 13 residues. Deletions cut 10 bases from V and 4 bases from J, with 16 bases between. Here the CDR3 DNA reads TGTGCCACCACGGACGGGGGGGTCTATGGCTACACCTTC. Residues: CATTDGGVYGYTF.

The sample holds one count of this clonotype. The rearrangement joins TRBV6-1 to TRBJ1-2, with D tentatively TRBD1 (6 bases). The V end lost 6 bases, the J end lost 1 base, and 12 bases lay between the germline ends. Germline V lookup: CDR1 MNHNS, CDR2 SASEGT. This CDR3 is 14 amino acids long. This CDR3 is CASRPGASNYGYTF. CDR3 nucleotide sequence: TGTGCCAGCAGACCAGGGGCCAGTAACTATGGCTACACCTTC.

This clonotype was recorded a few times. The genes are TRBV11-2 and TRBJ1-5; the D gene is possibly TRBD1 (5 bases). Trimming took 5 bases from V and 4 from J, leaving 9 bases between them. Germline assignment: CDR1 SGHAT and CDR2 FQNNGV. The CDR3 is 13 amino acids. DNA for the CDR3: TGTGCCAGCAGCCCGGGGGGGAATCAGCCCCAGCATTTT. Translating gives CASSPGGNQPQHF.

In this sample, this clonotype is medium-sized (0.01 to 0.1%). The chain joins TRBV27 to TRBJ2-1; 7 nucleotides agree with TRBD1. Looked up from germline, CDR1 is MNHEY and CDR2 is SMNVEV (reference sequence). The CDR3 has 12 amino acids. J gave up 9 bases and V 9 bases, and 8 bases lay outside the gene matches. In DNA form, the CDR3 reads TGTGCCAGTGCCACAGGGGTGGGTGAGCAGTTCTTC. This gives the protein CASATGVGEQFF.

This clonotype was observed a few times. The gene calls are TRBV7-2 and TRBJ1-2; D might be TRBD1 (6 bases). The CDR3 totals 14 residues. CDR1 and CDR2 from the germline V gene are SGHTA and FQGNSA. V lost 9 bases to trimming and J lost 8 bases, with 22 bases between them. The DNA of the CDR3 is TGTGCCAGTCATCTGAGGGGGGCGGCTGGGGGCTACACCTTC. As protein: CASHLRGAAGGYTF. The full variable domain, rest sourced from reference TRBV7-2 and TRBJ1-2, is GAGVSQSPSNKVTEKGKDVELRCDPISGHTALYWYRQSLGQGLEFLIYFQGNSAPDKSGLPSDRFSAERTGGSVSTLTIQRTQQEDSAVYLCASHLRGAAGGYTFGSGTRLTVV.

This clonotype showed up just a few times. This chain joins TRBV4-2 and TRBJ2-5; 11 nucleotides match TRBD1. CDR1 is LGHNA, CDR2 YNFKEQ, per germline. With 4 bases clipped from V and 5 bases from J, the junction kept 15 bases outside the gene matches. This CDR3 has 18 residues. The DNA for the CDR3 is TGTGCCAGCAGCCCATTGGGAACCGGGACAGGGGGTTTGGAGACCCAGTACTTC. It codes for CASSPLGTGTGGLETQYF.

This clonotype was found once. The chain recombines TRBV6-1 with TRBJ1-2; D may be TRBD1 (5 bases). Germline loops: CDR1 MNHNS, CDR2 SASEGT. Trimming pared 6 bases from V and 0 bases from J, leaving 17 bases between. The CDR3 spans 16 residues. The CDR3 DNA sequence: TGTGCCAGCAGCTCAGGAGGGGATATCGCTAACTATGGCTACACCTTC. Amino acid sequence: CASSSGGDIANYGYTF.

This chain connects TRBV7-2 to TRBJ2-6, with TRBD2 as a possible D gene (6 bases). V gave up 5 bases and J gave up 3 bases, with 11 bases separating them. This CDR3 is built from 15 residues. Germline CDR1 SGHTA, CDR2 FQGNSA. CDR3 region: CASSPQGGGANVLTF. In DNA, the CDR3 is TGTGCCAGCAGCCCCCAGGGAGGTGGGGCCAACGTCCTGACTTTC.

The chain couples TRBV28 to TRBJ1-2, with TRBD1 as a possible D gene (5 bases). The germline V gene encodes CDR1 MDHEN and CDR2 SYDVKM. The CDR3 totals 13 residues. V was shortened by 5 bases and J by 3 bases, with 10 bases between the two germline ends. This chain's CDR3 is CASSLRVYYGYTF. The CDR3 DNA reads as TGTGCCAGCAGTCTCAGGGTTTACTATGGCTACACCTTC.

The rearrangement uses TRBV2 and TRBJ1-5, with no clear D. The CDR3 runs 15 residues. Germline V gene lookup returns CDR1 SNHLY and CDR2 FYNNEI. The V gene lost 4 bases and the J gene lost 0 bases, with 10 bases spanning the gap. Written as DNA, the CDR3 is TGTGCCAGCAGTGGATGGGGTAATAGCAATCAGCCCCAGCATTTT. It specifies CASSGWGNSNQPQHF.

This clonotype was counted only a few times. V gene TRBV7-2 combines with J gene TRBJ1-6; a weak D match, TRBD1 (5 bases). The CDR3 is 14 residues long. The ends were cut back, 3 bases at V and 5 bases at J, with 8 bases in the middle. Looked up from germline, CDR1 is SGHTA and CDR2 is FQGNSA. CDR3 sequence reads: CASSFPGHNSPLHF. The CDR3 region has the DNA TGTGCCAGCAGCTTTCCGGGACATAATTCACCCCTCCACTTT.

V gene TRBV7-2 combines with J gene TRBJ1-2; D call uncertain. V gave up 3 bases and J gave up 1 base, with 9 bases separating them. This CDR3 contains 14 residues. Germline-derived CDR1 and CDR2 are SGHTA and FQGNSA. The CDR3 region has the DNA TGTGCCAGCAGCTTCTCTCCAGTTAACTATGGCTACACCTTC. Residues: CASSFSPVNYGYTF.

This clonotype was observed once. The rearrangement links TRBV11-3 to TRBJ2-5; unclear D gene. The CDR3 loop spans 14 amino acids. V gave up 5 bases and J gave up 1 base, with 11 bases separating them. In germline, CDR1 is SGHNT, CDR2 YENEEA. CDR3 DNA: TGTGCCAGCAGCCCATCGGCAGCCCAAGAGACCCAGTACTTC. Its translation: CASSPSAAQETQYF.

The chain employs TRBV21-1 and TRBJ2-7; the D call TRBD2 from the table was never checked on the DNA. TRBV21-1 represents a pseudogene. The length of the CDR3 is 19 residues. CDR3 in amino acids: CASSKRPLTGGTSGRVQYF. The CDR3 DNA reads TGTGCCAGCAGCAAACGTCCTCTAACAGGGGGGACTAGCGGGAGAGTGCAGTACTTC.

This clonotype was observed a few times. This chain uses TRBV27 with TRBJ2-3, with D hard to call. This CDR3 region has 13 residues. V was clipped by 2 bases and J by 2 bases, with 5 bases between them. Germline loops: CDR1 MNHEY, CDR2 SMNVEV (reference sequence). CDR3 residues: CASSLRFTDTQYF. CDR3 sequence (DNA): TGTGCCAGCAGTTTAAGGTTCACAGATACGCAGTATTTT.

The chain recombines TRBV27 with TRBJ2-7, with D perhaps TRBD1 or TRBD2 (5 bases each). The germline V gene has CDR1 MNHEY and CDR2 SMNVEV (reference sequence). V shed 4 bases and J shed 4 bases, with 11 bases lying between them. The CDR3 loop spans 13 amino acids. The CDR3 DNA reads as TGTGCCAGCAGTTCGGGACCGCCGTACGAGCAGTACTTC. It translates to CASSSGPPYEQYF.

This clonotype was seen a few times. The chain recombines TRBV5-4 with TRBJ1-2; perhaps TRBD1 as D (6 bases). Between the trimmed V and J ends, which lost 0 bases and 4 bases, there was a span of 13 bases. Germline V CDR1 and CDR2: SGHNT, YYREEE (reference sequence). This CDR3 has 15 residues. The CDR3 DNA sequence: TGTGCCAGCAGCTTGGAAGCAGGGGAGAGCTATGGCTACACCTTC. Amino acid sequence: CASSLEAGESYGYTF.

The table lists this clonotype with a few counts. The V and J genes are TRBV6-2 or TRBV6-3 and TRBJ2-5; 12 bases line up with TRBD2. The germline V gene encodes CDR1 MNHEY and CDR2 SVGEGT. The CDR3 spans 17 residues. Unmatched junction bases numbered 12, after V lost 5 bases and J lost 5 bases. The CDR3: CASSRRLAGAVGETQYF. The CDR3 DNA follows: TGTGCCAGCAGTCGGAGACTAGCGGGGGCCGTCGGGGAGACCCAGTACTTC.

The chain is built from TRBV2 and TRBJ2-3, with TRBD1 matching 8 bases. The germline gives CDR1 SNHLY, CDR2 FYNNEI. Trimming removed 4 bases from V and 1 base from J; junction bases left unmatched: 4. The CDR3 is made up of 15 amino acids. In DNA, the CDR3 is TGTGCCAGCAGTGGATGGGACAGGCGCACAGATACGCAGTATTTT. Residues: CASSGWDRRTDTQYF.

The rearrangement joins TRBV6-2 or TRBV6-3 to TRBJ1-5; TRBD1 agrees at 7 bases. The CDR3 length is 14 residues. Germline V gene data show CDR1 as MNHEY and CDR2 as SVGEGT. V was clipped by 8 bases and J by 1 base; unmatched bases: 5. CDR3 loop: CASGGQTSNQPQHF. CDR3 bases: TGTGCCAGCGGGGGACAGACCAGCAATCAGCCCCAGCATTTT.

The gene calls are TRBV5-4 and TRBJ2-5, with D uncertain. Germline assignment: CDR1 SGHNT and CDR2 YYREEE (reference sequence). The CDR3 extends over 13 amino acids. The V and J ends lost 8 bases and 2 bases respectively, with 13 bases between them. CDR3 sequence (DNA): TGTGCCAGTGCATTCGGGTTACAAGAGACCCAGTACTTC. Its translation: CASAFGLQETQYF.

The gene calls are TRBV11-3 and TRBJ2-7; TRBD1 matches at 7 bases. Germline loops: CDR1 SGHNT, CDR2 YENEEA. V trimming: 4 bases; J trimming: 5 bases; junction bases outside the gene matches: 8. CDR3 length: 14 amino acids. The CDR3: CASSSGQVVDEQYF. CDR3 bases: TGTGCCAGCAGCTCAGGACAGGTCGTGGACGAGCAGTACTTC.